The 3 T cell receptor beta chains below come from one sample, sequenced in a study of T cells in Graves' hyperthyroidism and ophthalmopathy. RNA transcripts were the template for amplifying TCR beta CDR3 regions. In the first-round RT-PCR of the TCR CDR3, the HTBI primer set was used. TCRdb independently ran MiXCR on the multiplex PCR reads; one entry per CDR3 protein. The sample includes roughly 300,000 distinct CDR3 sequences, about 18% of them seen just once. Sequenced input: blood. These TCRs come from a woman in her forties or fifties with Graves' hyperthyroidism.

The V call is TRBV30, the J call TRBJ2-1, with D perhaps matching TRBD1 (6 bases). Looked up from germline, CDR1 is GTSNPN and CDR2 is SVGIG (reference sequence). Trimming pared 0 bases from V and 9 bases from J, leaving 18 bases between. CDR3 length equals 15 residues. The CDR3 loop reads CAWSVGASVGGEQFF. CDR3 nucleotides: TGTGCCTGGAGTGTAGGAGCTTCTGTAGGGGGTGAGCAGTTCTTC.

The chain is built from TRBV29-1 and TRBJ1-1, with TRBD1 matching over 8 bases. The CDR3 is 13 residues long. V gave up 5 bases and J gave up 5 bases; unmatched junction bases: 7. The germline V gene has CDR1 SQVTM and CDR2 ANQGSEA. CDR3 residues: CSVQGALGTEAFF. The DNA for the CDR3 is TGCAGCGTTCAGGGGGCATTGGGTACTGAAGCTTTCTTT.

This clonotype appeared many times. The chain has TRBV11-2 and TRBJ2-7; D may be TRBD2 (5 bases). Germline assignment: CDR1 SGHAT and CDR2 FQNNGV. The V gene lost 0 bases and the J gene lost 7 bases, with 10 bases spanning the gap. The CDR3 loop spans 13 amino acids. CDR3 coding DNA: TGTGCCAGCAGCTTAGAACCAGCGGAAGAGCAGTACGTC. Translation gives CASSLEPAEEQYV.